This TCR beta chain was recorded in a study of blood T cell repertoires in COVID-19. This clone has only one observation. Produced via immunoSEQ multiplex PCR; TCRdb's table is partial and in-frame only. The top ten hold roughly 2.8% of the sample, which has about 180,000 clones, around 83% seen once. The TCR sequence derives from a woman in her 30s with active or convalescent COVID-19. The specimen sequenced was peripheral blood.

The CDR3, as DNA: TGTGCCAGCAGCCCGAACGAGATGAACGAGCAGTACTTC. Encoded protein: CASSPNEMNEQYF. V usage is TRBV7-9 and J usage is TRBJ2-7; D gene ambiguous. Germline values: CDR1 SEHNR, CDR2 FQNEAQ (reference sequence). V was trimmed by 5 bases and J by 5 bases, leaving 13 bases between them. The CDR3 sequence is 13 residues long.